Listed below are T cell receptor beta chains from one sample, sequenced in a study of blood T cell repertoires in COVID-19. Method: immunoSEQ multiplex PCR; TCRdb's copy keeps in-frame clones and lacks some. Of roughly 270,000 clones detected, around 84% appear once; the ten largest clones hold 2.5%. What was sequenced was PBMCs or T cells enriched from blood (not recorded which). These TCRs come from a woman aged 45-59 years who had recovered from COVID-19. Both conserved end residues are part of each CDR3. Each record gives: J gene, D gene, clone size, V gene, CDR3 DNA, CDR3 protein. D genes are given only for firm matches. Some rows have no size entry. The others give once, few or many, or a class for an expanded clone.

j_call: TRBJ1-1; d_call: NA; clone_size: NA; v_call: TRBV4-3; cdr3_nt: TGCGCCAGCAGCCAAGATCTTGGTAGGGGAGCTTTCTTT; cdr3_aa: CASSQDLGRGAFF
j_call: TRBJ1-1; d_call: TRBD1; clone_size: NA; v_call: TRBV7-9; cdr3_nt: TGTGCCAGCAGCTTTAACCGGGACAGGAACACTGAAGCTTTCTTT; cdr3_aa: CASSFNRDRNTEAFF
j_call: TRBJ2-1; d_call: NA; clone_size: NA; v_call: TRBV5-4; cdr3_nt: TGTGCCAGCAGCTTGGGGGCCCTAAGCTCCTACAATGAGCAGTTCTTC; cdr3_aa: CASSLGALSSYNEQFF
j_call: TRBJ1-2; d_call: NA; clone_size: NA; v_call: TRBV18; cdr3_nt: TGTGCCAGCTCAACCTATAACTATGGCTACACCTTC; cdr3_aa: CASSTYNYGYTF
j_call: TRBJ2-3; d_call: NA; clone_size: NA; v_call: TRBV5-4; cdr3_nt: TGTGCCAGCAGCCCCCCCGGGAGAACGGGAGATACGCAGTATTTT; cdr3_aa: CASSPPGRTGDTQYF
j_call: TRBJ1-1; d_call: TRBD1; clone_size: NA; v_call: TRBV10-3; cdr3_nt: TGTGCCATCAGTGAGGGTCCAGGGGGCACTGAAGCTTTCTTT; cdr3_aa: CAISEGPGGTEAFF
j_call: TRBJ1-3; d_call: NA; clone_size: NA; v_call: TRBV30; cdr3_nt: TGTGCCTGGACCATCCTAGACTCTGGAAACACCATATATTTT; cdr3_aa: CAWTILDSGNTIYF
j_call: TRBJ2-3; d_call: TRBD1; clone_size: few; v_call: TRBV7-9; cdr3_nt: TGTGCCAGCAGCGATCTATGGACAGGGGTTGTAGGTACGCAGTATTTT; cdr3_aa: CASSDLWTGVVGTQYF
j_call: TRBJ2-3; d_call: TRBD1; clone_size: NA; v_call: TRBV5-1; cdr3_nt: TGCGCCAGCAGCTTGAACCAGGGGGCTGCAGATACGCAGTATTTT; cdr3_aa: CASSLNQGAADTQYF
j_call: TRBJ2-5; d_call: NA; clone_size: NA; v_call: TRBV15; cdr3_nt: TGTGCCACCGCCCGGGGAGCTTTGGAGACCCAGTACTTC; cdr3_aa: CATARGALETQYF
j_call: TRBJ1-5; d_call: NA; clone_size: few; v_call: TRBV28; cdr3_nt: TGTGCCAGCGGCCTCTGGGCGGGGGAAAGCAATCAGCCCCAGCATTTT; cdr3_aa: CASGLWAGESNQPQHF
j_call: TRBJ2-7; d_call: NA; clone_size: NA; v_call: TRBV28; cdr3_nt: TGTGCCAGCAGTGGCAACTCCTACGAGCAGTACTTC; cdr3_aa: CASSGNSYEQYF
j_call: TRBJ1-5; d_call: NA; clone_size: NA; v_call: TRBV19; cdr3_nt: TGTGCCAGTAGTGGTGTCAGGGTCACGAATCAGCCCCAGCATTTT; cdr3_aa: CASSGVRVTNQPQHF
j_call: TRBJ2-3; d_call: TRBD2; clone_size: once; v_call: TRBV5-1; cdr3_nt: TGCGCCAGCAGCTTGAGTTCCGCGGGAGGATACACAGATACGCAGTATTTT; cdr3_aa: CASSLSSAGGYTDTQYF
j_call: TRBJ1-2; d_call: TRBD1; clone_size: NA; v_call: TRBV30; cdr3_nt: TGTGCCTGGAGACAGGGGACTAGGGGCTACACCTTC; cdr3_aa: CAWRQGTRGYTF
j_call: TRBJ2-3; d_call: TRBD2; clone_size: NA; v_call: TRBV29-1; cdr3_nt: TGCAGCGCCGGGGGAGCGGGAGGGGCGTTTAAAGATACGCAGTATTTT; cdr3_aa: CSAGGAGGAFKDTQYF
j_call: TRBJ2-5; d_call: TRBD1; clone_size: NA; v_call: TRBV18; cdr3_nt: TGTGCCAGCTCACCTATGGGGACAGGGGTTGTAGAGACCCAGTACTTC; cdr3_aa: CASSPMGTGVVETQYF
j_call: TRBJ2-5; d_call: TRBD1; clone_size: NA; v_call: TRBV5-5; cdr3_nt: TGTGCCAGCAGCCCTGGTGGGACAGCCCAAGAGACCCAGTACTTC; cdr3_aa: CASSPGGTAQETQYF
j_call: TRBJ1-1; d_call: NA; clone_size: NA; v_call: TRBV3-1/TRBV3-2; cdr3_nt: TGTGCCAGCAGCCAAGCAGACAGAGGAGACACTGAAGCTTTCTTT; cdr3_aa: CASSQADRGDTEAFF
j_call: TRBJ2-5; d_call: TRBD1; clone_size: few; v_call: TRBV10-2; cdr3_nt: TGCGCCAGCTCAGGGACAGGGAAAGAGACCCAGTACTTC; cdr3_aa: CASSGTGKETQYF
j_call: TRBJ1-1; d_call: NA; clone_size: NA; v_call: TRBV5-4; cdr3_nt: TGTGCCAGCAGCTTGGGAGGGGCAGGGGCTGATACTGAAGCTTTCTTT; cdr3_aa: CASSLGGAGADTEAFF
j_call: TRBJ2-7; d_call: TRBD2; clone_size: NA; v_call: TRBV4-2; cdr3_nt: TGTGCCAGCAGCGGGACTAGCGGGGACTTCTACGAGCAGTACTTC; cdr3_aa: CASSGTSGDFYEQYF
j_call: TRBJ2-3; d_call: TRBD2; clone_size: NA; v_call: TRBV29-1; cdr3_nt: TGCAGCGTTGAAGACCCGACTAGCGGCACAGATACGCAGTATTTT; cdr3_aa: CSVEDPTSGTDTQYF
j_call: TRBJ2-3; d_call: TRBD2; clone_size: once; v_call: TRBV7-8; cdr3_nt: TGTGCCAGCAGCCTTGGGACTAGCGGTCCTAGCACAGATACGCAGTATTTT; cdr3_aa: CASSLGTSGPSTDTQYF
j_call: TRBJ1-3; d_call: TRBD1; clone_size: NA; v_call: TRBV7-9; cdr3_nt: TGTGCCAGCAGCTCTCCGGGACAGGGGGCGAACACCATATATTTT; cdr3_aa: CASSSPGQGANTIYF
j_call: TRBJ1-1; d_call: NA; clone_size: NA; v_call: TRBV5-4; cdr3_nt: TGTGCCAGCAGCTTGGCCTTAGGGCAGGGGAACACTGAAGCTTTCTTT; cdr3_aa: CASSLALGQGNTEAFF
j_call: TRBJ1-4; d_call: NA; clone_size: NA; v_call: TRBV7-8; cdr3_nt: TGTGCCAGCTCTTCACCCATACAGACCTATAATGAAAAACTGTTTTTT; cdr3_aa: CASSSPIQTYNEKLFF
j_call: TRBJ1-1; d_call: NA; clone_size: NA; v_call: TRBV6-5; cdr3_nt: TGTGCCAGCAGGGTCCGGGAGGGGAACACTGAAGCTTTCTTT; cdr3_aa: CASRVREGNTEAFF
j_call: TRBJ1-4; d_call: NA; clone_size: NA; v_call: TRBV7-9; cdr3_nt: TGTGCCAGCAGCTTAGGAGACAAAACTAATGAAAAACTGTTTTTT; cdr3_aa: CASSLGDKTNEKLFF
j_call: TRBJ2-2; d_call: NA; clone_size: NA; v_call: TRBV7-9; cdr3_nt: TGTGCCAGCAGCTTCCTCCCGGGGAGAAAGAACACCGGGGAGCTGTTTTTT; cdr3_aa: CASSFLPGRKNTGELFF
j_call: TRBJ1-4; d_call: TRBD1; clone_size: NA; v_call: TRBV5-1; cdr3_nt: TGCGCCAGCAGCACAGGGGGCACTGAAAAACTGTTTTTT; cdr3_aa: CASSTGGTEKLFF
j_call: TRBJ1-2; d_call: TRBD1; clone_size: NA; v_call: TRBV5-1; cdr3_nt: TGCGCCAGCAGCCCGAATTTGGGGACAGAATCTGGCTACACCTTC; cdr3_aa: CASSPNLGTESGYTF
j_call: TRBJ1-4; d_call: TRBD1; clone_size: NA; v_call: TRBV6-5; cdr3_nt: TGTGCCAGCAGTTATACGACAGGGGGTAATGAAAAACTGTTTTTT; cdr3_aa: CASSYTTGGNEKLFF
j_call: TRBJ1-3; d_call: NA; clone_size: few; v_call: TRBV23-1; cdr3_nt: TGCGCCAGCAGTCAATTGCGACTGCCCAGCTCTGGAAACACCATATATTTT; cdr3_aa: CASSQLRLPSSGNTIYF
j_call: TRBJ2-3; d_call: NA; clone_size: NA; v_call: TRBV5-5; cdr3_nt: TGTGCCAGCAGCTTGGAAGACACCTACACAGATACGCAGTATTTT; cdr3_aa: CASSLEDTYTDTQYF
j_call: TRBJ2-5; d_call: TRBD2; clone_size: NA; v_call: TRBV3-1/TRBV3-2; cdr3_nt: TGTGCCAGCAGACCCGGACTAGCGGGGGGAGAGACCCAGTACTTC; cdr3_aa: CASRPGLAGGETQYF
j_call: TRBJ1-2; d_call: NA; clone_size: NA; v_call: TRBV30; cdr3_nt: TGTGCCTGGAGTGTAGTCGCACAGTTCTATGGCTACACCTTC; cdr3_aa: CAWSVVAQFYGYTF
j_call: TRBJ1-2; d_call: TRBD1; clone_size: NA; v_call: TRBV12-3/TRBV12-4; cdr3_nt: TGTGCCAGCAGCCGAGACAGGGTCAGTGGCTACACCTTC; cdr3_aa: CASSRDRVSGYTF
j_call: TRBJ2-1; d_call: TRBD2; clone_size: NA; v_call: TRBV4-3; cdr3_nt: TGCGCCAGCAGCCAAGATTGGAAGCGGGGGGGCTACAATGAGCAGTTCTTC; cdr3_aa: CASSQDWKRGGYNEQFF
j_call: TRBJ2-2; d_call: TRBD1; clone_size: once; v_call: TRBV6-6; cdr3_nt: TGTGCCAGCCATCCAGGGGGCGCGAGTCCGGGGGAGCTGTTTTTT; cdr3_aa: CASHPGGASPGELFF
j_call: TRBJ1-2; d_call: TRBD1; clone_size: NA; v_call: TRBV6-1; cdr3_nt: TGTGCCAGCAGTGAACCGGGACAGGGGACGGGCGGCTACACCTTC; cdr3_aa: CASSEPGQGTGGYTF
j_call: TRBJ1-5; d_call: TRBD1; clone_size: NA; v_call: TRBV24-1; cdr3_nt: TGTGCCACCAGTGACCCGGGACAGGGAGATCAGCCCCAGCATTTT; cdr3_aa: CATSDPGQGDQPQHF